The rows below give T cell receptor beta chains drawn from one sample of a study of OX40 agonist ivuxolimab in advanced cancers. The assay was immunoSEQ multiplex PCR, and TCRdb's table has in-frame clones only and misses some. The sample has about 58,000 clones; 70% to 80% are singletons. The source was CD4+ or CD8+ T cells sorted from blood, collected in a trial of the OX40 agonist ivuxolimab. The receptors derive from an adult with an advanced solid tumor such as melanoma, head and neck, liver or kidney cancer. Each CDR3 is given with its conserved first and last residue. The D gene is left open where the match is weak. Size is stated for part of the rows, as once, few or many counts, or as a class when the clone is expanded.

V gene	J gene	D gene	clone size	CDR3 DNA	CDR3 protein
TRBV9	TRBJ2-5	NA	few	TGTGCCAGCAGCCACCGGGACTCCGGTCCAGAGACCCAGTACTTC	CASSHRDSGPETQYF
TRBV4-2	TRBJ2-7	TRBD1	once	TGTGCCAGCAGCCGACAGGACAGGGGGCTGTACGAGCAGTACTTC	CASSRQDRGLYEQYF
TRBV21-1	TRBJ1-3	NA	NA	TGTGCCAGCAGCACTCACAGGGGTCTGGGGACTTCGGGAAACACCATATATTTT	CASSTHRGLGTSGNTIYF
TRBV30	TRBJ1-2	NA	NA	TGTGCCTGGCTTTCAGGGGCCGGAGGCTACACCTTC	CAWLSGAGGYTF
TRBV6-6	TRBJ1-2	TRBD1	NA	TGTGCCAGTAGAGGGGGCGACTCCTATGGCTACACCTTC	CASRGGDSYGYTF
TRBV5-4	TRBJ1-3	TRBD1	NA	TGTGCCAGCAGCTTGGGACAGGGCCCTGGAAACACCATATATTTT	CASSLGQGPGNTIYF
TRBV6-1	TRBJ1-2	NA	NA	TGTGCCAGCAAGCGGCAAGATGATGGCTACACCTTC	CASKRQDDGYTF
TRBV7-9	TRBJ2-7	NA	NA	TGTGCCAGCAGCTCTGGCGACCACAGGTGGCGCGAGCAGTACTTC	CASSSGDHRWREQYF
TRBV10-3	TRBJ2-1	TRBD2	NA	TGTGCCATCTCCGGGACTAGCGGGACGACAAGCTCCTACAATGAGCAGTTCTTC	CAISGTSGTTSSYNEQFF
TRBV2	TRBJ2-3	TRBD2	NA	TGTGCCAGCAGTGACCTCGGGACTAACCCCTCTAGCACAGATACGCAGTATTTT	CASSDLGTNPSSTDTQYF
TRBV28	TRBJ2-1	NA	NA	TGTGCCAGCATTTTCTTTGATGAGCAGTTCTTC	CASIFFDEQFF
TRBV4-1	TRBJ1-5	TRBD1	NA	TGCGCCAGCAGCCGGGGACAGGGGACATACCAGCCCCAGCATTTT	CASSRGQGTYQPQHF
TRBV5-1	TRBJ1-2	NA	few	TGCGCCAGCAGCCCACTCGCTTCGGGAGGGTTGGGCTATGGCTACACCTTC	CASSPLASGGLGYGYTF
TRBV11-2	TRBJ2-7	TRBD1	NA	TGTGCCAGCAGCTTAGGTTTACCGGGACAGGGTACCTACGAGCAGTACTTC	CASSLGLPGQGTYEQYF
TRBV10-3	TRBJ2-2	TRBD1	NA	TGTGCCATCAGTTTATCAGACAGGGATGTGATCACCGGGGAGCTGTTTTTT	CAISLSDRDVITGELFF
TRBV4-1	TRBJ2-6	TRBD1	NA	TGCGCCAGCAGAAACCCTGGGACAGTGAGGGGGGCCAACGTCCTGACTTTC	CASRNPGTVRGANVLTF
TRBV10-3	TRBJ1-5	TRBD1	NA	TGTGCCATCAGTGAGTCGACAGGGGGCACGGGCAATCAGCCCCAGCATTTT	CAISESTGGTGNQPQHF
TRBV25-1	TRBJ2-5	TRBD1	NA	TGTGCCAGCAGTAGGGACAGGGCCGAGACCCAGTACTTC	CASSRDRAETQYF
TRBV2	TRBJ2-5	TRBD2	NA	TGTGCCAGCAGTACCATTGGACTAGCGGGAGAATCCCTTCTAACCCAGTACTTC	CASSTIGLAGESLLTQYF
TRBV6-1	TRBJ2-5	TRBD2	NA	TGTGCCAGCAGTGCCGCCGGGACTAGCGGGACCCGAGGAGAGACCCAGTACTTC	CASSAAGTSGTRGETQYF
TRBV2	TRBJ1-2	TRBD1	NA	TGTGCCAGCAGAGAGGGGACAGGGGGTCACTATGGCTACACCTTC	CASREGTGGHYGYTF
TRBV30	TRBJ2-7	TRBD1	NA	TGTGCCTGCAGAATAAGAAGGACAGGAACGGACGAGCAGTACTTC	CACRIRRTGTDEQYF
TRBV19	TRBJ2-7	TRBD1	NA	TGTGCCAGTAGTAGTCGACAGGGGGCCTACGAGCAGTACTTC	CASSSRQGAYEQYF